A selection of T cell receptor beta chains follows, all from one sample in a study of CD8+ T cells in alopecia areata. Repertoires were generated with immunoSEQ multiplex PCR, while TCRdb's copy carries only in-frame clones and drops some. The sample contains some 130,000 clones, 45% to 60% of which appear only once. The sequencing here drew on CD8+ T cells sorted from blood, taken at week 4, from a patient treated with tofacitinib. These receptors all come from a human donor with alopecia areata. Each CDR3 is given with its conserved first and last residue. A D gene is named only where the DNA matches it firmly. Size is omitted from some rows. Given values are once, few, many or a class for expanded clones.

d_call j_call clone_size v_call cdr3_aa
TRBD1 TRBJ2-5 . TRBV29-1 CSLGTVQETQYF
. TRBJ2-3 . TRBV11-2 CASRPRTKGGDTQYF
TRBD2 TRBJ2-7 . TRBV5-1 CASSLGSGGLYEQYF
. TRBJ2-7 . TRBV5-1 CASSLDDEQYF
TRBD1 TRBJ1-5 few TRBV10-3 CAISEQGASQPQHF
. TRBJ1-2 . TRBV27 CASSPDSLLGEGYTF
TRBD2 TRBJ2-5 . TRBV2 CAGSIAGGLQETQYF
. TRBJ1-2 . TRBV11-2 CASWGTGDGPPGYTF
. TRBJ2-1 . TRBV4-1 CASSQVEASVQDNEQFF
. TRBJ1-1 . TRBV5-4 CASSLTGLRSSNTEAFF
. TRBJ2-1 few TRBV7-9 CASSLRVDEQFF
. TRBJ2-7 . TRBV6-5 CASSYGGYTYEQYF
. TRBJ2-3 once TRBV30 CAWSLVGSTDTQYF
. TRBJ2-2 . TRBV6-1 CASSERLPGELFF
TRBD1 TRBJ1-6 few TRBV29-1 CSVQLTGLNSPLHF
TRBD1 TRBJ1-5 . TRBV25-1 CASSDESSEDRENQPQHF
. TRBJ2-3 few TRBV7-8 CASSLGADTQYF
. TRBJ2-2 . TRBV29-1 CSVGEETGELFF
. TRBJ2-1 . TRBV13 CATTGSQEQFF
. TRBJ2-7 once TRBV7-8 CASSGADYEQYF
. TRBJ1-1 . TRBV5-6 CASSLPSFGGAVDTEAFF
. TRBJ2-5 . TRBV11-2 CASSLALERGETQYF
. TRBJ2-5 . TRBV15 CATSRVDSYQETQYF
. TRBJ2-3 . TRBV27 CASSPRAGEDTQYF